This TCR beta chain was found in a study of sequential checkpoint blockade in melanoma. Clones were read by immunoSEQ multiplex PCR, and TCRdb kept only the in-frame ones, dropping some. The table has 30,000 to 45,000 clones, 70% to 90% seen once; the top ten hold around 11%. CDR3 length equals 14 residues. Trimming left V 0 bases short and J 0 bases short, with 6 bases between. Germline-derived CDR1 and CDR2 are SGDLS and YYNGEE. Treatment described: randomized to nivolumab then ipilimumab (arm A) or the reverse (arm B). No patient had prior DNA-damaging chemotherapy. PBMC sorting kept live CD3+CD8+ cells without CD19 or CD56.

J is TRBJ1-1 and V is TRBV9; D not resolved. The sequence derives from a human donor with melanoma. Sample: CD8+ T cells sorted from blood (inferred from file names), taken from a patient given nivolumab and ipilimumab in sequence. The DNA for the CDR3 is TGTGCCAGCAGCGTAGGGCACCTGAACACTGAAGCTTTCTTT. As protein: CASSVGHLNTEAFF.